The 20 T cell receptor beta chains below come from one sample, sequenced in a study of blood T cells in healthy people across ages. Primed by a sample-barcoded 5' primer and a J-beta primer mix, a second PCR proceeded for 7 to 11 cycles. From the 5' RACE reads, TCRdb called clonotypes with MiXCR, one entry per CDR3 protein. Among roughly 1 million distinct CDR3 sequences listed, approximately 25% were seen once. These data also featured in a second study, about T cells of mothers and their children.

Sequenced: blood. The receptors shown here come from a girl aged 2 to 9 in good health.

The chain employs TRBV6-5 and TRBJ2-3, with unresolved D. Deletions cut 6 bases from V and 7 bases from J, with 8 bases between. Germline assignment: CDR1 MNHEY and CDR2 SVGAGI. The CDR3 is 11 residues long. The CDR3 nucleotides read TGTGCCAGCAGCACTCCAAATACGCAGTATTTT. It codes for CASSTPNTQYF.

This clonotype was detected ten times or more. The CDR3 DNA reads as TGTGCCAGCAGCCCTTCTCCCCCGTCCTACGAGCAGTACTTC. This codes for CASSPSPPSYEQYF. This chain connects TRBV9 to TRBJ2-5; no clear D. The DNA end lines up better with TRBJ2-7; the J call may be wrong. The CDR3 covers 14 residues. CDR1 and CDR2 from the germline V gene are SGDLS and YYNGEE.

The chain links TRBV5-1 to TRBJ2-3; 16 bases agree with TRBD2. The CDR3 sequence is 16 residues long. V gave up 7 bases and J gave up 6 bases; unmatched junction bases: 8. Germline V CDR1 and CDR2: SGHRS, YFSETQ. The CDR3 DNA reads TGCGCCAGCGGGACGGGACTAGCGGGAGGGCCTGATACGCAGTATTTT. It codes for CASGTGLAGGPDTQYF.

This clonotype was counted only a few times. The chain combines TRBV29-1 with TRBJ2-5; no firm D call. The CDR3 is 11 amino acids. The V end was cut by 0 bases, the J end by 3 bases, with 2 bases between. The germline V gene encodes CDR1 SQVTM and CDR2 ANQGSEA. This CDR3 is CSVEEEETQYF. The CDR3, as DNA: TGCAGCGTTGAAGAGGAAGAGACCCAGTACTTC.

The rearrangement joins TRBV5-1 to TRBJ2-3, with D tentatively TRBD1 (5 bases). Deletions cut 0 bases from V and 2 bases from J, with 16 bases between. Germline V lookup: CDR1 SGHRS, CDR2 YFSETQ. The CDR3 contains 17 residues. CDR3 sequence: CASSLGTRAEDTDTQYF. The CDR3, as DNA: TGCGCCAGCAGCTTGGGGACCAGGGCAGAGGACACAGATACGCAGTATTTT.

This clonotype has just a few counts. The chain carries TRBV12-5 and TRBJ2-7, with D tentatively TRBD2 (6 bases). Germline CDR1 and CDR2: LGHNT and FRNRAP. The CDR3 is 17 amino acids. Trimming shortened V by 0 bases and J by 6 bases, and 21 bases separated the two germline ends. CDR3 DNA: TGTGCTAGTGGTTTGGTATCGTCGGGACTGTCGGTCGTCGAGCAGTACTTC. This encodes CASGLVSSGLSVVEQYF.

This clonotype has only a few counts. The V and J genes are TRBV9 and TRBJ2-1; no clear D gene. This CDR3 has 15 residues. Per the germline V gene, CDR1 is SGDLS and CDR2 is YYNGEE. Deletions cut 1 base from V and 7 bases from J, with 15 bases between. This CDR3 reads CASSVSGSLGNEQFF. Here the CDR3 DNA reads TGTGCCAGCAGCGTATCTGGGTCCTTGGGAAATGAGCAGTTCTTC.

CDR3 loop: CASSQIAGGLADTQYF. CDR3 DNA sequence: TGTGCCAGCAGCCAGATAGCGGGGGGGTTGGCAGATACGCAGTATTTT. The V gene is TRBV4-2, the J gene TRBJ2-3; 11 bases match TRBD2. This CDR3 has 16 amino acids. Trimming took 3 bases from V and 4 from J; bases not matched to a gene: 6. The germline gives CDR1 LGHNA, CDR2 YNFKEQ.

The chain uses TRBV9 and TRBJ2-7, with D perhaps matching TRBD2 (6 bases). Germline V gives CDR1 SGDLS, CDR2 YYNGEE. The CDR3 sequence is 14 residues long. The ends were cut back, 4 bases at V and 5 bases at J, with 16 bases in the middle. The DNA of the CDR3 is TGTGCCAGCAGCCCCGGGGACTTAAGCCACGAGCAGTACTTC. As protein: CASSPGDLSHEQYF. Full variable domain (rest looked up from reference TRBV9 and TRBJ2-7): DSGVTQTPKHLITATGQRVTLRCSPRSGDLSVYWYQQSLDQGLQFLIQYYNGEERAKGNILERFSAQQFPDLHSELNLSSLELGDSALYFCASSPGDLSHEQYFGPGTRLTVT.

The CDR3 DNA follows: TGTGCCAGCAGCTTCCTGGGACTAGCGGAACTTCTAGCCAAAAACATTCAGTACTTC. Translated, it gives CASSFLGLAELLAKNIQYF. This chain links TRBV5-4 with TRBJ2-4; 11 positions agree with TRBD2. After removal of 2 bases from V and 0 bases from J, the junction contained 10 bases not matched to a gene. The CDR3 is made up of 19 amino acids. The germline gives CDR1 SGHNT, CDR2 YYREEE (reference sequence).

This chain connects TRBV7-8 to TRBJ1-1; D ambiguous. The CDR3 length is 17 residues. The V and J ends lost 0 bases and 0 bases respectively, with 14 bases between them. CDR1 is SGHVS and CDR2 is FQNEAQ in the germline V gene. CDR3 coding DNA: TGTGCCAGCAGCTTAGCTCCGGTTTCTACTATGAACACTGAAGCTTTCTTT. This translates into CASSLAPVSTMNTEAFF.

This clonotype occurred a few times. V usage is TRBV9 and J usage is TRBJ2-3, with D unclear. Germline CDR1 reads SGDLS; CDR2 reads YYNGEE. V lost 2 bases and J lost 2, with 9 bases in between. This CDR3 comprises 14 residues. For the CDR3, the DNA is TGTGCCAGCAGCGTTCGGCTCAACACAGATACGCAGTATTTT. Translated, it gives CASSVRLNTDTQYF.

The chain is built from TRBV4-3 and TRBJ2-4; D not certain. The CDR3 length is 15 residues. Germline loops: CDR1 LGHNA, CDR2 YSLEER. V lost 0 bases and J 2 bases, leaving 8 bases between the germline ends. The CDR3: CASSQDGETKNIQYF. The CDR3 nucleotides are TGCGCCAGCAGCCAAGATGGGGAAACCAAAAACATTCAGTACTTC.

This chain links TRBV18 with TRBJ2-7; tentatively, D is TRBD2 (6 bases). The J call may be incorrect, as the DNA end agrees better with TRBJ2-1. Germline assignment: CDR1 KGHSH and CDR2 LQKENI. This CDR3 is built from 14 residues. The CDR3 protein is CASSNKAGRNEQFF. DNA of the CDR3: TGTGCCAGCTCAAACAAGGCGGGGAGGAATGAGCAGTTCTTC.

This clonotype was counted at least ten times. The chain combines TRBV10-3 with TRBJ2-7, with D possibly being TRBD1 or TRBD2 (5 bases each). Trimming pared 10 bases from V and 0 bases from J, leaving 22 bases between. The CDR3 sequence is 16 residues long. The germline CDR1 and CDR2 sequences are ENHRY and SYGVKD. DNA for the CDR3: TGTGCCACCGGACCGATTGGGGGAACAAGCTCCTACGAGCAGTACTTC. It codes for CATGPIGGTSSYEQYF.

This clonotype was seen a handful of times. The chain uses TRBV29-1 and TRBJ2-1, with D maybe TRBD2 (5 bases). Germline V gene lookup returns CDR1 SQVTM and CDR2 ANQGSEA. V shed 4 bases and J shed 2 bases, with 12 bases lying between them. The CDR3 has 14 amino acids. The CDR3 DNA sequence: TGCAGCGTTGGACGGAGGACCACCTACAATGAGCAGTTCTTC. Its protein product is CSVGRRTTYNEQFF.

This clonotype was found a few times. The V and J genes are TRBV3-1 and TRBJ2-3; D is unclear. The CDR3 has 18 residues. Germline CDR1 is LGHDT and CDR2 is YNNKEL (reference sequence). V lost 0 bases to trimming and J lost 1 base, with 17 bases between them. The CDR3 region has the DNA TGTGCCAGCAGCCAAGATGAGCAGGCCGTTTGGGGCACAGATACGCAGTATTTT. This codes for CASSQDEQAVWGTDTQYF.

The DNA of the CDR3 is TGTGCCAGCAGCTTAGATCCGGGACCCAGTGGGGAAAAACTGTTTTTT. This translates into CASSLDPGPSGEKLFF. The chain employs TRBV11-2 and TRBJ1-4; tentative D call: TRBD1 (5 bases). The length of the CDR3 is 16 residues. The V end was cut by 0 bases, the J end by 8 bases, with 16 bases between. CDR1 and CDR2 from the germline V gene are SGHAT and FQNNGV.

This sequence joins TRBV5-5 and TRBJ2-5; no definite D call. V was clipped by 0 bases and J by 2 bases, with 11 bases between them. The CDR3 contains 15 residues. The germline CDR1 and CDR2 sequences are SGHKS and YYEKEE (reference sequence). CDR3 coding DNA: TGTGCCAGCAGCTTGGGCTTCTCGAGACAAGAGACCCAGTACTTC. It encodes CASSLGFSRQETQYF.

The chain joins TRBV25-1 to TRBJ2-1; tentatively, D is TRBD1 (5 bases). V lost 5 bases and J lost 2, with 13 bases in between. The CDR3 contains 15 residues. Per germline, CDR1 MGHDK and CDR2 SYGVNS. The CDR3 DNA reads TGTGCCAGCAGTCCCCGGGTACAGGCCTACAATGAGCAGTTCTTC. This codes for CASSPRVQAYNEQFF.